The 29 T cell receptor beta chains below all came from one sample that was sequenced in a study of patients and donors after allogeneic stem cell transplantation. In TCRdb, the RT-PCR reads were re-called with MiXCR into one record per CDR3 protein. The sample has 410,000 or so distinct CDR3 sequences, under 20% seen once. Sequenced input: blood, either unsorted or a sorted T cell fraction (not recorded which). These receptors were obtained from a human donor who was either an allogeneic HSCT recipient or a stem cell or donor lymphocyte infusion donor (not recorded which). It is not recorded whose cells these are; they may come from a transplant donor.

In its sample, this clonotype was seen a few times. The V and J genes are TRBV9 and TRBJ2-1; TRBD2 matches at 13 bases. The V and J ends lost 0 bases and 0 bases, in that order; junction bases with no gene match: 6. The CDR3 spans 19 residues. CDR1 SGDLS and CDR2 YYNGEE come from the germline V gene. The CDR3 spells CASSVAGTSGASSYNEQFF. The CDR3 DNA is TGTGCCAGCAGCGTAGCAGGGACTAGCGGGGCTAGCTCCTACAATGAGCAGTTCTTC.

J is TRBJ2-7 and V is TRBV4-1, with D unclear. The V and J ends lost 1 base and 3 bases respectively, with 16 bases between them. This CDR3 is 16 amino acids long. Germline V gives CDR1 MGHRA, CDR2 YSYEKL. Here the CDR3 DNA reads TGCGCCAGCAGCCAAGTCAGTCACCTGACCCTCTACGAGCAGTACTTC. The encoded protein is CASSQVSHLTLYEQYF.

This chain joins TRBV18 and TRBJ2-1, with TRBD1 as a possible D gene (6 bases). Per germline, CDR1 KGHSH and CDR2 LQKENI. There are 16 residues in the CDR3. Trimming shortened V by 2 bases and J by 3 bases, and 14 bases separated the two germline ends. This chain's CDR3 is CASSPSYRVVYNEQFF. The CDR3 coding sequence is TGTGCCAGCTCACCATCTTACAGGGTTGTCTACAATGAGCAGTTCTTC.

In its sample, this clonotype was seen a few times. The chain has TRBV2 and TRBJ2-3; 12 bases match TRBD2. V was pared by 10 bases and J by 4 bases, with 6 bases of the junction left unmatched. Germline V gene data show CDR1 as SNHLY and CDR2 as FYNNEI. The CDR3 runs 14 residues. The CDR3 is CAIQTSGRPDTQYF. The CDR3 DNA sequence: TGTGCCATACAGACTAGCGGGAGACCAGATACGCAGTATTTT. Complete variable domain (other parts from reference TRBV2 and TRBJ2-3): EPEVTQTPSHQVTQMGQEVILRCVPISNHLYFYWYRQILGQKVEFLVSFYNNEISEKSEIFDDQFSVERPDGSNFTLKIRSTKLEDSAMYFCAIQTSGRPDTQYFGPGTRLTVL.

This clonotype was counted at least ten times. The chain employs TRBV20-1 and TRBJ2-2; TRBD1 matches 10 bases. V was pared by 5 bases and J by 4 bases, with 10 bases of the junction left unmatched. The germline CDR1 and CDR2 sequences are DFQATT and SNEGSKA (reference sequence). The CDR3 extends over 16 amino acids. As DNA, the CDR3 is TGCAGTGCTCTCATCCCGGGACAGGGGAGCACCGGGGAGCTGTTTTTT. This translates into CSALIPGQGSTGELFF.

The V gene is TRBV4-3, the J gene TRBJ2-3; 11 bases map to TRBD2. CDR1 and CDR2 (germline): LGHNA, YSLEER. V was clipped by 1 base and J by 0 bases; unmatched bases: 12. The length of the CDR3 is 20 residues. The CDR3: CASSQGLLAGGPTSTDTQYF. CDR3 in DNA: TGCGCCAGCAGCCAAGGCCTCCTAGCGGGGGGTCCAACTAGCACAGATACGCAGTATTTT.

Ten or more counts support this clonotype. The chain joins TRBV20-1 to TRBJ1-6; 8 bases line up with TRBD1. The CDR3 consists of 14 residues. CDR1 and CDR2 (germline): DFQATT, SNEGSKA (reference sequence). V gave up 6 bases and J gave up 4 bases; unmatched junction bases: 5. This chain's CDR3 is CSAKDRDYNSPLHF. CDR3 nucleotide sequence: TGCAGTGCAAAGGACAGGGATTATAATTCACCCCTCCACTTT.

This clonotype was observed a few times. V usage is TRBV7-6 and J usage is TRBJ2-7, with 9 bases lining up with TRBD2. Looked up from germline, CDR1 is SGHVS and CDR2 is FNYEAQ. Germline trimming cut 4 bases from V and 4 bases from J; bases unmatched to any gene: 8. CDR3 length: 15 residues. The chain's CDR3 is CASSSVAGEGYEQYF. The DNA of the CDR3 is TGTGCCAGCAGCTCAGTAGCGGGAGAGGGGTACGAGCAGTACTTC.

A few counts support this clonotype. The chain joins TRBV7-9 to TRBJ1-1; D ambiguous. This CDR3 has 12 residues. Trimming removed 8 bases from V and 0 bases from J, with 7 bases in between. CDR1 SEHNR and CDR2 FQNEAQ come from the germline V gene (reference sequence). The CDR3 is CASPALNTEAFF. The DNA of the CDR3 is TGTGCCAGCCCCGCTTTGAACACTGAAGCTTTCTTT.

The gene calls are TRBV18 and TRBJ1-1; a possible D gene is TRBD1 (6 bases). The CDR3 covers 15 residues. The V gene lost 1 base and the J gene lost 3 bases, with 12 bases spanning the gap. Germline loops: CDR1 KGHSH, CDR2 LQKENI. DNA of the CDR3: TGTGCCAGCTCACCACTTTCAGGGGTGGACACTGAAGCTTTCTTT. Its protein is CASSPLSGVDTEAFF.

There are a few counts of this clonotype. The chain is built from TRBV7-2 and TRBJ2-1, with D unresolved. The CDR3 contains 12 residues. Germline V gene data show CDR1 as SGHTA and CDR2 as FQGNSA. The V and J ends lost 4 bases and 4 bases respectively, with 5 bases between them. This chain's CDR3 is CASSWGYNEQFF. The CDR3 DNA reads TGTGCCAGCAGCTGGGGATACAATGAGCAGTTCTTC. The variable domain in full, with the rest retrieved from reference TRBV7-2 and TRBJ2-1, is GAGVSQSPSNKVTEKGKDVELRCDPISGHTALYWYRQSLGQGLEFLIYFQGNSAPDKSGLPSDRFSAERTGGSVSTLTIQRTQQEDSAVYLCASSWGYNEQFFGPGTRLTVL.

The chain couples TRBV7-9 to TRBJ1-1; D gene uncertain. With 5 bases removed from V and 10 bases from J, the gap between germline ends came to 20 bases. The CDR3 is 14 residues long. Germline assignment: CDR1 SEHNR and CDR2 FQNEAQ (reference sequence). As DNA, the CDR3 is TGTGCCAGCAGCGTGAGGATAGGCGAATCTCGAGCTTTCTTT. Its protein is CASSVRIGESRAFF.

Only a few counts were recorded for this clonotype. CDR3 protein: CASSLASGRPNEQFF. CDR3 sequence (DNA): TGCGCCAGCAGCTTGGCTAGCGGGAGGCCGAATGAGCAGTTCTTC. This rearrangement joins TRBV5-1 to TRBJ2-1, with 11 positions matching TRBD2. V lost 0 bases to trimming and J lost 7 bases; unmatched junction nucleotides: 3. Germline CDR1 SGHRS, CDR2 YFSETQ. The CDR3 is made up of 15 amino acids.

This clonotype was counted a few times. The chain is built from TRBV7-3 and TRBJ2-2, with D unresolved. V was cut by 3 bases and J by 5 bases, with 4 bases left in between. The germline V gene has CDR1 SGHTA and CDR2 FQGTGA. There are 12 residues in the CDR3. The CDR3 nucleotides read TGTGCCAGCAGCTTCGCTACCGGGGAGCTGTTTTTT. This codes for CASSFATGELFF.

This clonotype was observed at least ten times. The rearrangement uses TRBV10-3 and TRBJ2-7, with TRBD2 matching over 7 bases. V gave up 0 bases and J gave up 2 bases; unmatched junction bases: 10. Germline V gene sequence: CDR1 ENHRY, CDR2 SYGVKD. This CDR3 has 17 residues. The CDR3: CAISESTIERGAYEQYF. In nucleotides, the CDR3 is TGTGCCATCAGTGAGTCGACGATAGAGCGGGGAGCCTACGAGCAGTACTTC.

This clonotype was seen a few times. The gene calls are TRBV12-3 or TRBV12-4 and TRBJ2-5; no clear D gene. Trimming took off 3 bases at V and 5 bases at J, with 10 bases between the two ends. The CDR3 sequence is 13 residues long. CDR3 in amino acids: CASSFPDRETQYF. The CDR3 DNA reads as TGTGCCAGCAGTTTCCCGGACCGGGAGACCCAGTACTTC.

The genes are TRBV11-2 and TRBJ1-4; TRBD1 agrees at 8 bases. Germline V gene data show CDR1 as SGHAT and CDR2 as FQNNGV. The CDR3 is 15 amino acids. V dropped 8 bases and J dropped 8; count of bases not matched to a gene: 13. CDR3 bases: TGTGCCAGCCGACCGGGGGACAGGAGGTGGGAAAAACTGTTTTTT. Protein sequence: CASRPGDRRWEKLFF.

The sample holds many counts of this clonotype. The chain recombines TRBV12-3 or TRBV12-4 with TRBJ2-1; 7 positions match TRBD2. CDR3 length: 12 residues. V trimming: 1 base; J trimming: 16 bases; junction bases outside the gene matches: 7. CDR3 in amino acids: CASSLGAGDLFF. DNA of the CDR3: TGTGCCAGCAGTTTAGGGGCGGGAGATCTATTCTTC.

This clonotype has just a few counts. The V and J genes are TRBV5-8 and TRBJ2-3, with D maybe TRBD1 (5 bases). CDR3 size: 14 residues. Germline V lookup: CDR1 SGHTS, CDR2 YDEGEE. CDR3 region: CAQLRRGSTDTQYF. CDR3 DNA sequence: TGTGCACAACTGAGAAGGGGCAGCACAGATACGCAGTATTTT.

There are many counts of this clonotype. The genes are TRBV4-3 and TRBJ2-3; 12 nucleotides match TRBD2. The CDR3 is 16 amino acids. Germline CDR1 is LGHNA and CDR2 is YSLEER. The J segment lost 2 bases and the V segment lost 2 bases, leaving 2 bases of the junction unmatched. The DNA for the CDR3 is TGCGCCAGCAGCCAACTAGCGGGGGGGCCCACAGATACGCAGTATTTT. Amino acids: CASSQLAGGPTDTQYF.

This clonotype was seen only a few times. V usage is TRBV6-5 and J usage is TRBJ1-2; D perhaps matches TRBD1 (5 bases). This CDR3 comprises 12 residues. CDR1 and CDR2 from the germline V gene are MNHEY and SVGAGI. The V gene lost 6 bases and the J gene lost 10 bases, with 15 bases spanning the gap. The CDR3 nucleotides read TGTGCCAGCAGCCGAGGACCGGGGGACTACACCTTC. Translation: CASSRGPGDYTF.

This sequence joins TRBV5-1 and TRBJ1-2, with 8 positions matching TRBD1. J was trimmed by 6 bases and V by 0 bases; bases with no gene match: 10. The CDR3 is 16 amino acids. Germline V gene lookup returns CDR1 SGHRS and CDR2 YFSETQ. The CDR3 DNA sequence: TGCGCCAGCAGCTTGGAGAAAACAGGGGGGGGACATGGCTACACCTTC. Amino acids: CASSLEKTGGGHGYTF.

This clonotype was detected only a few times. The rearrangement joins TRBV20-1 to TRBJ2-3; D may be TRBD1 (6 bases). This CDR3 contains 13 residues. Germline-derived CDR1 and CDR2 are DFQATT and SNEGSKA (reference sequence). Trimming stripped 6 bases from V and 0 bases from J, with 10 bases between. The CDR3 nucleotides read TGCAGTGCAGGGGGTGGGAGCACAGATACGCAGTATTTT. Its protein is CSAGGGSTDTQYF.

V and J are TRBV25-1 and TRBJ1-2; D is ambiguous. With 2 bases removed from V and 8 bases from J, the gap between germline ends came to 12 bases. CDR1 and CDR2 (germline): MGHDK, SYGVNS. The CDR3 is 13 amino acids. Written as DNA, the CDR3 is TGTGCCAGCAGTGAACGGGTTGGGGTCGGCTACACCTTC. Its protein product is CASSERVGVGYTF.

The chain joins TRBV11-3 to TRBJ2-3; 15 bases match TRBD2. This CDR3 spans 17 amino acids. V trimming: 5 bases; J trimming: 4 bases; junction bases outside the gene matches: 7. Germline V CDR1 and CDR2: SGHNT, YENEEA. This CDR3 reads CASSRERTSGRADTQYF. CDR3 bases: TGTGCCAGCAGCCGAGAGAGGACTAGCGGGAGGGCAGATACGCAGTATTTT.

This clonotype was seen only a few times. V is TRBV7-9 and J is TRBJ2-7; TRBD1 might be the D (7 bases). Between the trimmed V and J ends, which lost 4 bases and 0 bases, there was a span of 16 bases. Germline CDR1 SEHNR, CDR2 FQNEAQ (reference sequence). This CDR3 spans 16 amino acids. The CDR3 is CASSSRRGLSSYEQYF. The CDR3 region has the DNA TGTGCCAGCAGCTCCCGGAGGGGGCTAAGCTCCTACGAGCAGTACTTC.

This clonotype was detected only a few times. This rearrangement joins TRBV29-1 to TRBJ2-7; 8 nucleotides line up with TRBD2. The V gene's germline CDR1 is SQVTM and CDR2 ANQGSEA. The CDR3 is made up of 13 amino acids. The trim removed 4 bases at V and 5 bases at J, leaving 7 bases unmatched. The CDR3 nucleotides read TGCAGCGTTGCGGGGGGGGCGCGAAACGAGCAGTACTTC. It encodes CSVAGGARNEQYF.

This clonotype turned up a few times. This chain uses TRBV11-2 with TRBJ2-7, with D perhaps given as TRBD1 or TRBD2 (5 bases each). Between the trimmed V and J ends, which lost 3 bases and 5 bases, there was a span of 14 bases. This CDR3 has 14 residues. In germline, CDR1 is SGHAT, CDR2 FQNNGV. The CDR3 protein is CASSFLPRGNEQYF. DNA for the CDR3: TGTGCCAGCAGCTTTCTCCCGAGGGGTAACGAGCAGTACTTC.

V and J are TRBV9 and TRBJ2-5; tentatively, D is TRBD2 (6 bases). The CDR3 is made up of 15 amino acids. Germline CDR1 SGDLS, CDR2 YYNGEE. The V end was cut by 7 bases, the J end by 4 bases, with 20 bases between. The CDR3, as DNA: TGTGCCAGCGGAGAGGAGGAGGGAATCAGAGAGACCCAGTACTTC. This translates into CASGEEEGIRETQYF.